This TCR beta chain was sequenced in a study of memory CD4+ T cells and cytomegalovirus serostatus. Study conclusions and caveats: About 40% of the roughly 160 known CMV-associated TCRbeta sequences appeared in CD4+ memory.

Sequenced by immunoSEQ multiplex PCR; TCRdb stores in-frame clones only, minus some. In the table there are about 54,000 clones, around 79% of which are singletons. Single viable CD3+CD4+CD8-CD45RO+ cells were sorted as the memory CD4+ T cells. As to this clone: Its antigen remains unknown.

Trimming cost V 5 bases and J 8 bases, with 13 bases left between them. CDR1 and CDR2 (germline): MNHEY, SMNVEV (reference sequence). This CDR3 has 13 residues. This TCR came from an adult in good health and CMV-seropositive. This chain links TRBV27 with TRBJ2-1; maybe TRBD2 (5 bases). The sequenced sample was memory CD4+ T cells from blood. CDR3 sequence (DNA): TGTGCCAGCAGTCTCAGACTAAGGGATGAGCAGTTCTTC. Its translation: CASSLRLRDEQFF.